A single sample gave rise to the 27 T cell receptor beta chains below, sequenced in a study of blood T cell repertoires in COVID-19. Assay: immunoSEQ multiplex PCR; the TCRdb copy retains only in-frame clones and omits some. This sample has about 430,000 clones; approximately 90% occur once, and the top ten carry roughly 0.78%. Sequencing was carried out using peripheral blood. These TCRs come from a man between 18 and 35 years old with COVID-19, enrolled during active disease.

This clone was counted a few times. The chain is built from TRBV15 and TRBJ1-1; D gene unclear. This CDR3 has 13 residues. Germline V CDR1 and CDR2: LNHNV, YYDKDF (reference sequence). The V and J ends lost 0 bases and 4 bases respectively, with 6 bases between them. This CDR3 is CATSRDRGTEAFF. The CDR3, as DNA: TGTGCCACCAGCAGAGATCGGGGCACTGAAGCTTTCTTT.

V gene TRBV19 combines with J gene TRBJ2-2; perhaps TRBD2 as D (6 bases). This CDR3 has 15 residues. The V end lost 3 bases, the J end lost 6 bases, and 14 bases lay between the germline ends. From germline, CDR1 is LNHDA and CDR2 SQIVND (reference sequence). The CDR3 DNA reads TGTGCCAGTAGTATGGAGGGAAATGAGGCCGGGGAGCTGTTTTTT. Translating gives CASSMEGNEAGELFF. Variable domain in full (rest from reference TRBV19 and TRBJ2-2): DGGITQSPKYLFRKEGQNVTLSCEQNLNHDAMYWYRQDPGQGLRLIYYSQIVNDFQKGDIAEGYSVSREKKESFPLTVTSAQKNPTAFYLCASSMEGNEAGELFFGEGSRLTVL.

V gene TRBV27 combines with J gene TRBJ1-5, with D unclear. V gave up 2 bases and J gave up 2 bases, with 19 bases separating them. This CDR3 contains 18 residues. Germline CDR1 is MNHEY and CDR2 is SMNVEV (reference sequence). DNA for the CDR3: TGTGCCAGCAGTTTAATCCGTCGGCAGGCCAGAGGCAATCAGCCCCAGCATTTT. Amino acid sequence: CASSLIRRQARGNQPQHF.

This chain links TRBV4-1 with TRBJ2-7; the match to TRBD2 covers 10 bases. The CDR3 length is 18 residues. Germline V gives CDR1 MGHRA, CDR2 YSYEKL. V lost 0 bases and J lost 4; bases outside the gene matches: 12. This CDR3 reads CASSQDQPSGRYLYEQYF. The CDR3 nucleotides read TGCGCCAGCAGCCAAGATCAGCCTAGCGGGAGATATCTGTACGAGCAGTACTTC.

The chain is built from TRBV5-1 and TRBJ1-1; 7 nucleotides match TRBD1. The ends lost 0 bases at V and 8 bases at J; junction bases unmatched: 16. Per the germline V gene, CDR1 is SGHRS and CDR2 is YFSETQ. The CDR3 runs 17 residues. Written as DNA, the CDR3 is TGCGCCAGCAGCTTGGCAGGGGGTATCTTGCAGGGCTCCGAAGCTTTCTTT. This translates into CASSLAGGILQGSEAFF.

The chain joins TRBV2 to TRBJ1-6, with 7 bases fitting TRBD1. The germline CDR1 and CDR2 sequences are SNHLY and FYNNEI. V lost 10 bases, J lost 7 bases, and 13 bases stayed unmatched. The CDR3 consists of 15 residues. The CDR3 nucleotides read TGTGCCACCAGCGTTTCAGGACAGGAGAATTCACCCCTCCACTTT. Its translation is CATSVSGQENSPLHF.

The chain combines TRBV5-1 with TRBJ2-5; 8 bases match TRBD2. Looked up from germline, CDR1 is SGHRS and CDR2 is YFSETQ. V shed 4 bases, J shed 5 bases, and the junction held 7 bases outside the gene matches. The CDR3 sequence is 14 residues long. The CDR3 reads CASSPGGGHETQYF. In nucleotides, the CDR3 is TGCGCCAGCAGCCCCGGGGGGGGCCATGAGACCCAGTACTTC.

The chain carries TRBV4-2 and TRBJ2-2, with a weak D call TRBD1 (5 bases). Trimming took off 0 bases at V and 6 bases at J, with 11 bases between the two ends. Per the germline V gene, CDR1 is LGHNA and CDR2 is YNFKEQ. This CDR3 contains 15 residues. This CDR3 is CASSQDSRAAGELFF. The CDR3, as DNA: TGTGCCAGCAGCCAAGACTCCAGGGCGGCCGGGGAGCTGTTTTTT.

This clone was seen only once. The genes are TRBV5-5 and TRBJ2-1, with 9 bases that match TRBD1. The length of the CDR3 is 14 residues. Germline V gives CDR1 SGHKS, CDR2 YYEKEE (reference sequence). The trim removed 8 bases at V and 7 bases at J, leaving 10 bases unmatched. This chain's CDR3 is CASRGTGILNEQFF. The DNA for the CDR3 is TGTGCCAGTCGGGGGACAGGGATTTTAAATGAGCAGTTCTTC.

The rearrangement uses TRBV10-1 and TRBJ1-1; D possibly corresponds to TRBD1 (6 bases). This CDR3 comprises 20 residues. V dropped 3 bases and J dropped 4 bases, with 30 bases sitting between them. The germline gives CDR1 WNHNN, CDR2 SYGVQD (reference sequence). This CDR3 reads CASSDPGPTQGSRVSTEAFF. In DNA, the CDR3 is TGCGCCAGCAGTGACCCGGGCCCCACACAGGGTTCAAGGGTTAGCACTGAAGCTTTCTTT.

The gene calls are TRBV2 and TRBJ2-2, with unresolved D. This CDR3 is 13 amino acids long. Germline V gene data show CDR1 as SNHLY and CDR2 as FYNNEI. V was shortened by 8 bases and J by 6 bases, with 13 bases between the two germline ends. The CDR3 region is CASLLSGSGELFF. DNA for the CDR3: TGTGCCAGCCTCCTTAGTGGTTCCGGGGAGCTGTTTTTT.

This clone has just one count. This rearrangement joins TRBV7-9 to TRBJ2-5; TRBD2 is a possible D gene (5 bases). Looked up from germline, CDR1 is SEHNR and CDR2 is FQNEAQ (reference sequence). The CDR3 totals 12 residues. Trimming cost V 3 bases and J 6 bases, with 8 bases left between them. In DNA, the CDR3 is TGTGCCAGCAGCTTGGACGGGAAGACCCAGTACTTC. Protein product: CASSLDGKTQYF.

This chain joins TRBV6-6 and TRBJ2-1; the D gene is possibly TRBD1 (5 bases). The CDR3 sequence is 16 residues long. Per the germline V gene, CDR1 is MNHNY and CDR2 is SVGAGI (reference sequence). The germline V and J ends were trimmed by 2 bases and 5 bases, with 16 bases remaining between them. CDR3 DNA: TGTGCCAGCAGTTACGGTGGGGCAGGAAGGGACAATGAGCAGTTCTTC. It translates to CASSYGGAGRDNEQFF.

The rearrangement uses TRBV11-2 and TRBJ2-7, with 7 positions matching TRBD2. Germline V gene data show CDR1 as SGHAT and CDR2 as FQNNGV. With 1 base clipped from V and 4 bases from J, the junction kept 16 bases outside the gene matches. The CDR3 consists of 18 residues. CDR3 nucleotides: TGTGCCAGCAGCTTAGTTACCGTGTCCGGGCTAGCGGCATACGAGCAGTACTTC. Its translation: CASSLVTVSGLAAYEQYF.

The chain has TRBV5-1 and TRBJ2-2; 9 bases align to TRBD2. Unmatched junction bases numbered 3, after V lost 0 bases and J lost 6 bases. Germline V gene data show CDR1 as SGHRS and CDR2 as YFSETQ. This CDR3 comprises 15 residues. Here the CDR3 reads CASSLETSGAGELFF. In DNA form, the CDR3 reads TGCGCCAGCAGCTTGGAGACTAGCGGCGCCGGGGAGCTGTTTTTT.

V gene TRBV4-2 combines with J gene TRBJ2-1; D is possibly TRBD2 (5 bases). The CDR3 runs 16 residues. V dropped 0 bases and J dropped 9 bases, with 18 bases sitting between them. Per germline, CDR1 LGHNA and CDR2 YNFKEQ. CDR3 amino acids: CASSQDPGLGRGEQFF. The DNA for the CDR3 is TGTGCCAGCAGCCAAGATCCAGGACTCGGTCGGGGTGAGCAGTTCTTC.

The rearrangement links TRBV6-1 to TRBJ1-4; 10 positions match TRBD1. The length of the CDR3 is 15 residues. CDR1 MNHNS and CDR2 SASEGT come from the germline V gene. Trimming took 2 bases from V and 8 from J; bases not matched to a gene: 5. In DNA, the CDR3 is TGTGCCAGCAGTGAACCCGGGACAGGGGTAGAAAAACTGTTTTTT. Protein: CASSEPGTGVEKLFF.

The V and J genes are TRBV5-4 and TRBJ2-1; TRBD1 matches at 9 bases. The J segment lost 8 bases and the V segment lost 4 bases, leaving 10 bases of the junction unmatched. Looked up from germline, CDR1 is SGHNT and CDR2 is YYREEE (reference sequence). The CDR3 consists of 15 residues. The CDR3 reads CASSHRDREAYEQFF. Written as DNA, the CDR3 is TGTGCCAGCAGCCACCGGGACAGGGAGGCATATGAGCAGTTCTTC.

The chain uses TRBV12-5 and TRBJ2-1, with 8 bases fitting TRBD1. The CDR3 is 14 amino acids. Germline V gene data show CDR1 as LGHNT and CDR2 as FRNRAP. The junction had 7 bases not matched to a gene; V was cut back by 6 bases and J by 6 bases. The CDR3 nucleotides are TGTGCTAGTGGCATAGGACAGGGAATCAATGAGCAGTTCTTC. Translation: CASGIGQGINEQFF.

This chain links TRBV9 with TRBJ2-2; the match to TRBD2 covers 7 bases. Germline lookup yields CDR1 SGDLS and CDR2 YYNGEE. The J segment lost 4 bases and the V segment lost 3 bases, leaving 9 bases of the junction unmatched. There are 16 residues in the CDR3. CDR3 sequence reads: CASSGRREGGTGELFF. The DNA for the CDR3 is TGTGCCAGCAGCGGCCGGAGGGAGGGTGGCACCGGGGAGCTGTTTTTT.

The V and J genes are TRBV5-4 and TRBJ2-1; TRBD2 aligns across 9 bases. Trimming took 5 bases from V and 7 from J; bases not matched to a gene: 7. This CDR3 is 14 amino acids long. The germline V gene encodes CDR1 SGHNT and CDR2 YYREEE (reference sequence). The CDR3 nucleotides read TGTGCCAGCAGTCTCCCTAGCGGGAATAATGAGCAGTTCTTC. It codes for CASSLPSGNNEQFF.

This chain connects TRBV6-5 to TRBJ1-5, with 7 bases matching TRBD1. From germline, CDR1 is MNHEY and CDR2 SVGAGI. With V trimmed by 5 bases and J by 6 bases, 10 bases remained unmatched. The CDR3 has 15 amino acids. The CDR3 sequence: CASSTGEAQGQPQHF. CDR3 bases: TGTGCCAGCAGTACAGGGGAGGCCCAAGGTCAGCCCCAGCATTTT.

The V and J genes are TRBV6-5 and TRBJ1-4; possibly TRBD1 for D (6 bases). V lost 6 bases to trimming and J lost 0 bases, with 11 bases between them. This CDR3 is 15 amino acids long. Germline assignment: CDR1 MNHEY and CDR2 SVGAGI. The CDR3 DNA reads TGTGCCAGCAGAGCCACAGGGTCAACTAATGAAAAACTGTTTTTT. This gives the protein CASRATGSTNEKLFF.

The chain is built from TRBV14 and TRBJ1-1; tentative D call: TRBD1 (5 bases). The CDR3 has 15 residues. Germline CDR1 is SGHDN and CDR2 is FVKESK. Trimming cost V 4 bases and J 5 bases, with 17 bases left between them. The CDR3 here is CASSPPRGGRTEAFF. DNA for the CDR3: TGTGCCAGCAGCCCCCCTCGGGGGGGTCGGACTGAAGCTTTCTTT.

The CDR3 spells CATSDRVYRGDEQFF. The CDR3, as DNA: TGTGCCACCAGTGACCGGGTTTACAGGGGGGATGAGCAGTTCTTC. This sequence joins TRBV24-1 and TRBJ2-1; 8 bases map to TRBD1. Germline V lookup: CDR1 KGHDR, CDR2 SFDVKD. CDR3 length: 15 amino acids. Germline trimming cut 4 bases from V and 8 bases from J; bases unmatched to any gene: 9.

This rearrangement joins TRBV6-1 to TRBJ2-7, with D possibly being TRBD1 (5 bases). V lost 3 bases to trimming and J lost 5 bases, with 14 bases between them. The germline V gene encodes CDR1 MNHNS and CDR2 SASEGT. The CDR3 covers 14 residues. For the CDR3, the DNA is TGTGCCAGCAGTGAGAGGCAGGGCAGACACGAGCAGTACTTC. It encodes CASSERQGRHEQYF.

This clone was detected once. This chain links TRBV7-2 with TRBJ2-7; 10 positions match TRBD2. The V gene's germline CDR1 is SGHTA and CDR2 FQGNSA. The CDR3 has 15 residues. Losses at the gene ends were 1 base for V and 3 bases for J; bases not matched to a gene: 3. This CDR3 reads CASSLGTSGVYEQYF. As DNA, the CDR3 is TGTGCCAGCAGCTTAGGGACTAGCGGAGTCTACGAGCAGTACTTC.